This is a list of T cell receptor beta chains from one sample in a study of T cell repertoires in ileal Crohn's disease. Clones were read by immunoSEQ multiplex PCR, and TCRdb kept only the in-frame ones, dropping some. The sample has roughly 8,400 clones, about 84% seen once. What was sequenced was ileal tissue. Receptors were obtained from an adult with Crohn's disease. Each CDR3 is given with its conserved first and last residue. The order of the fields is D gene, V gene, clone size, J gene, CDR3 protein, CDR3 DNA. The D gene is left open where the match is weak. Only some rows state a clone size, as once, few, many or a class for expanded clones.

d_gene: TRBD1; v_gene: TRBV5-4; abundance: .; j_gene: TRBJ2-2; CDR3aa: CASSGGTGIGELFF; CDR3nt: TGTGCCAGCAGCGGAGGGACAGGGATCGGGGAGCTGTTTTTT
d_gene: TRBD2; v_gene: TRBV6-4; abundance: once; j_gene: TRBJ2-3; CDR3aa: CASSDASGSQTDTQYF; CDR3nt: TGTGCCAGCAGTGATGCTAGCGGGAGTCAAACAGATACGCAGTATTTT
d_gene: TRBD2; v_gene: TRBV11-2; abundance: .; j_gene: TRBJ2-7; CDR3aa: CASSRGASGHYEQYF; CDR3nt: TGTGCCAGCAGCCGAGGGGCTAGCGGCCACTACGAGCAGTACTTC
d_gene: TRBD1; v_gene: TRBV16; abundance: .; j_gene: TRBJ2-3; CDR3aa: CASSQSTGGWTDTQYF; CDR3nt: TGTGCCAGCAGCCAATCGACAGGGGGCTGGACAGATACGCAGTATTTT
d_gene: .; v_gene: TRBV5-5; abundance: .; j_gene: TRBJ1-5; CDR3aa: CASSLVAGSNQPQHF; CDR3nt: TGTGCCAGCAGCTTGGTGGCGGGTAGCAATCAGCCCCAGCATTTT
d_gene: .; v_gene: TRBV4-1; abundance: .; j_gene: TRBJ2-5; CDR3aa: CASSRSGLRRETQYF; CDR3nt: TGCGCCAGCAGCCGAAGTGGTCTCCGGCGCGAGACCCAGTACTTC
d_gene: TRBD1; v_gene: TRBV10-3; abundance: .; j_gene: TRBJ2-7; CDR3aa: CAISATQTGTGGTGEQYF; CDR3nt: TGTGCCATCAGTGCCACTCAGACCGGGACAGGCGGCACGGGGGAGCAGTACTTC
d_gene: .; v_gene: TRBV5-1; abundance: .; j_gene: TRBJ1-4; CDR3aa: CASSLAGEVNEKLFF; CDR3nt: TGCGCCAGCAGCTTGGCCGGGGAGGTGAATGAAAAACTGTTTTTT
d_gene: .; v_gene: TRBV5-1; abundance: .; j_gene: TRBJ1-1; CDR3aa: CASSVNTRDSNTEAFF; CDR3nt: TGCGCCAGCAGCGTAAATACCAGGGATTCGAACACTGAAGCTTTCTTT
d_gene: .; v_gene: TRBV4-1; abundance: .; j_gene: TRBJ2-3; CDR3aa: CASSQERGYGSSADTQYF; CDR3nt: TGCGCCAGCAGCCAAGAAAGGGGCTATGGGAGTAGCGCAGATACGCAGTATTTT
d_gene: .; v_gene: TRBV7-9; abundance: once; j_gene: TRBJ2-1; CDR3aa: CASSPYYNEQFF; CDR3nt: TGTGCCAGCAGTCCGTATTACAATGAGCAGTTCTTC
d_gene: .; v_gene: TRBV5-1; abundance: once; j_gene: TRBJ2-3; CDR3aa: CASSFSWDTATDTQYF; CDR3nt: TGCGCCAGCAGCTTTTCGTGGGACACGGCAACAGATACGCAGTATTTT
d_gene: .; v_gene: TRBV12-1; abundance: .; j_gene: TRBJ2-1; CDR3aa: CASSFPAIYNEQFF; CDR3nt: TGTGCCAGCAGCTTTCCCGCCATTTACAATGAGCAGTTCTTC
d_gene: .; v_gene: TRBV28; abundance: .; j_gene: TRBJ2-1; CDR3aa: CASSLKSGHNEQFF; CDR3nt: TGTGCCAGCAGTTTGAAAAGTGGCCACAATGAGCAGTTCTTC
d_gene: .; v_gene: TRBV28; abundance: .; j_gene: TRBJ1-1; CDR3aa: CASSSPGVSLTEAFF; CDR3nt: TGTGCCAGCAGTTCCCCTGGTGTCAGCCTCACTGAAGCTTTCTTT
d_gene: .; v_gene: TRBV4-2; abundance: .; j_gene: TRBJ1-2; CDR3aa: CASSQDSSRGIGGGYTF; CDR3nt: TGTGCCAGCAGCCAAGATTCGTCCAGGGGCATAGGAGGCGGCTACACCTTC
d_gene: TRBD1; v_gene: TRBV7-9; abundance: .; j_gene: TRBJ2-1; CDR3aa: CASSSADRGNGNEQFF; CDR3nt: TGTGCCAGCAGCTCCGCGGACAGGGGCAATGGCAATGAGCAGTTCTTC
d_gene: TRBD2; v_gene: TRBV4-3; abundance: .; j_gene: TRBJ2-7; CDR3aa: CASSQDTSGRVEQYF; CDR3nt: TGCGCCAGCAGCCAAGATACTAGCGGGAGGGTCGAGCAGTACTTC
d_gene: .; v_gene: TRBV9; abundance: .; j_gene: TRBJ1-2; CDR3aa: CASSEGPGTSTEHGYTF; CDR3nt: TGTGCCAGCAGCGAAGGTCCTGGGACCTCTACAGAACATGGCTACACCTTC
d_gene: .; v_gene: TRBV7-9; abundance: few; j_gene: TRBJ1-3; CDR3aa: CASSSGGGTRSSGNTIYF; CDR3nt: TGTGCCAGCAGCTCCGGGGGGGGGACACGGAGCTCTGGAAACACCATATATTTT
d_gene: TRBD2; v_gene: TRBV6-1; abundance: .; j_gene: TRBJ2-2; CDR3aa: CASSEWRGGTNTGELFF; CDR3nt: TGTGCCAGCAGTGAATGGCGGGGGGGCACGAACACCGGGGAGCTGTTTTTT
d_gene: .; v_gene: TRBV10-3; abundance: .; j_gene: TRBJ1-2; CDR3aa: CAIGDYGYTF; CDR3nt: TGTGCCATCGGGGACTATGGCTACACCTTC